These 18 T cell receptor beta chains were all obtained from the same sample, sequenced in a study of T cells in localized non-small cell lung cancer. Only in-frame clones appear in the TCRdb table, and some are missing; sequencing was by immunoSEQ multiplex PCR. The sample comprises about 130,000 clones, more than 70% of which are singletons, and 1.7% rests with the top ten. The specimen was peripheral blood, collected before any cancer treatment. All receptors derive from a female donor over 55 with stage I lung adenocarcinoma.

The V call is TRBV19, the J call TRBJ2-7; D possibly corresponds to TRBD2 (5 bases). Trimming took 1 base from V and 2 from J, leaving 12 bases between them. Germline V gives CDR1 LNHDA, CDR2 SQIVND (reference sequence). This CDR3 comprises 15 residues. The CDR3 bases are TGTGCCAGTAGTATAGGACGGGGAATTGCCTACGAGCAGTACTTC. Encoded protein: CASSIGRGIAYEQYF.

In this sample, this clone turned up once. The chain is built from TRBV6-5 and TRBJ2-3; D remains unclear. Trimming cost V 6 bases and J 2 bases, with 9 bases left between them. The CDR3 consists of 13 residues. Germline V gives CDR1 MNHEY, CDR2 SVGAGI. CDR3 coding DNA: TGTGCCAGCAGCGGCCTGGACACAGATACGCAGTATTTT. Translating it yields CASSGLDTDTQYF.

V gene TRBV2 combines with J gene TRBJ1-2; D not resolved. The CDR3 runs 15 residues. Germline V gene data show CDR1 as SNHLY and CDR2 as FYNNEI. Trimming left V 5 bases short and J 0 bases short, with 13 bases between. The CDR3 DNA sequence: TGTGCCAGCAGTCTGGACTGGGAAGCTAACTATGGCTACACCTTC. Its translation: CASSLDWEANYGYTF.

This clone was seen only once. This sequence joins TRBV5-1 and TRBJ2-5; TRBD1 might be the D (7 bases). The germline gives CDR1 SGHRS, CDR2 YFSETQ. The CDR3 spans 15 residues. V lost 3 bases and J lost 4, with 16 bases in between. The CDR3 loop is CASSSSGTAGETQYF. In DNA form, the CDR3 reads TGCGCCAGCAGCTCATCCGGGACAGCGGGAGAGACCCAGTACTTC.

This clone was picked up one time. The chain is built from TRBV18 and TRBJ2-3; either TRBD1 or TRBD2 may fit D (5 bases each). Germline values: CDR1 KGHSH, CDR2 LQKENI. The CDR3 totals 15 residues. With 4 bases removed from V and 2 bases from J, the gap between germline ends came to 13 bases. DNA for the CDR3: TGTGCCAGCTCACTAATGGGGACGCCCACAGATACGCAGTATTTT. This gives the protein CASSLMGTPTDTQYF.

The chain joins TRBV27 to TRBJ2-1; no firm D call. The length of the CDR3 is 13 residues. V lost 2 bases and J 4 bases, leaving 6 bases between the germline ends. The germline V gene encodes CDR1 MNHEY and CDR2 SMNVEV (reference sequence). As DNA, the CDR3 is TGTGCCAGCAGTTTAAAGAGTTACAATGAGCAGTTCTTC. Its translation is CASSLKSYNEQFF.

The chain joins TRBV6-5 to TRBJ1-1; D unclear. Germline CDR1 reads MNHEY; CDR2 reads SVGAGI. V lost 6 bases, J lost 1 base, and 6 bases lay in between. The CDR3 length is 12 residues. CDR3 nucleotides: TGTGCCAGCAGAAAGCAGAACACTGAAGCTTTCTTT. Its translation is CASRKQNTEAFF.

V usage is TRBV9 and J usage is TRBJ1-5; 9 nucleotides align to TRBD1. V was pared by 4 bases and J by 7 bases, with 6 bases of the junction left unmatched. Looked up from germline, CDR1 is SGDLS and CDR2 is YYNGEE. This CDR3 is 14 amino acids long. The CDR3 nucleotides read TGTGCCAGCAGCCCCGGGACAGGGCTCCAGCCCCAGCATTTT. Translating gives CASSPGTGLQPQHF.

CDR3 DNA: TGCAGCGTTGAAGATCGGCGGACTAGCACAGATACGCAGTATTTT. This translates into CSVEDRRTSTDTQYF. The V and J genes are TRBV29-1 and TRBJ2-3, with D possibly being TRBD2 (5 bases). The CDR3 extends over 15 amino acids. V was cut by 0 bases and J by 0 bases, with 10 bases left in between. In germline, CDR1 is SQVTM, CDR2 ANQGSEA.

This sequence joins TRBV5-1 and TRBJ2-7; D is uncertain. This CDR3 comprises 14 residues. Germline V gives CDR1 SGHRS, CDR2 YFSETQ. V was pared by 4 bases and J by 4 bases, with 15 bases between. For the CDR3, the DNA is TGCGCCAGCAGCCCCCAGAGCGACCATTACGAGCAGTACTTC. The encoded protein is CASSPQSDHYEQYF.

J is TRBJ1-2 and V is TRBV11-2, with D possibly being TRBD1 (5 bases). From germline, CDR1 is SGHAT and CDR2 FQNNGV. This CDR3 contains 14 residues. V lost 7 bases, J lost 1 base, and 13 bases lay in between. The CDR3 DNA reads as TGTGCCAGCACTAGCTTGAGGGGTAACTATGGCTACACCTTC. Amino acids: CASTSLRGNYGYTF.

This sequence joins TRBV28 and TRBJ2-4, with 8 positions matching TRBD2. V lost 6 bases to trimming and J lost 1 base; unmatched junction nucleotides: 11. The CDR3 length is 17 residues. The germline gives CDR1 MDHEN, CDR2 SYDVKM. CDR3 in DNA: TGTGCCAGCAGCTTCGGGGGGGGTACAGGGGCCAAAAACATTCAGTACTTC. Residues: CASSFGGGTGAKNIQYF.

This clone has only one observation. J is TRBJ2-7 and V is TRBV10-1; TRBD2 matches 10 bases. Germline loops: CDR1 WNHNN, CDR2 SYGVQD (reference sequence). V lost 2 bases to trimming and J lost 9 bases; unmatched junction nucleotides: 4. CDR3 size: 13 residues. The CDR3 coding sequence is TGCGCCAGCAGTGAGATAGCGGGAGGAGGGCAGTACTTC. Encoded protein: CASSEIAGGGQYF.

This rearrangement joins TRBV4-1 to TRBJ2-5, with 12 bases that match TRBD2. V lost 4 bases, J lost 1 base, and 10 bases stayed unmatched. The V gene's germline CDR1 is MGHRA and CDR2 YSYEKL. This CDR3 is 18 amino acids long. In DNA form, the CDR3 reads TGCGCCAGCAGCCCCGTCTACGCTAGCGGGAGGGCCCAAGAGACCCAGTACTTC. Translation: CASSPVYASGRAQETQYF.

The V call is TRBV27, the J call TRBJ1-1; 11 bases align to TRBD1. Trimming at V came to 6 bases and at J to 5 bases, leaving 11 bases not matched to a gene. This CDR3 contains 16 residues. Germline lookup yields CDR1 MNHEY and CDR2 SMNVEV (reference sequence). The CDR3 region is CASSAGTGGGWTEAFF. In DNA form, the CDR3 reads TGTGCCAGCAGCGCAGGGACAGGGGGAGGGTGGACTGAAGCTTTCTTT.

The chain combines TRBV6-4 with TRBJ2-3, with D possibly being TRBD1 (6 bases). The CDR3 spans 13 residues. CDR1 is MRHNA and CDR2 is SNTAGT in the germline V gene. Trimming removed 8 bases from V and 0 bases from J, with 9 bases in between. The CDR3 DNA sequence: TGTGCCAGCCGGGACACCAGCACAGATACGCAGTATTTT. This sequence encodes CASRDTSTDTQYF.

The DNA of the CDR3 is TGTGCCAGCAGTTTAGCGGGAGGGTCCTACAATGAGCAGTTCTTC. As protein: CASSLAGGSYNEQFF. The chain employs TRBV27 and TRBJ2-1; 9 bases map to TRBD2. The length of the CDR3 is 15 residues. V dropped 2 bases and J dropped 1; count of bases not matched to a gene: 0. Germline V gene lookup returns CDR1 MNHEY and CDR2 SMNVEV (reference sequence).

The CDR3 spells CASSYSARAGEQYF. The CDR3 bases are TGTGCCAGCAGTTACTCGGCCAGGGCGGGGGAGCAGTACTTC. The chain has TRBV6-5 and TRBJ2-7; D perhaps matches TRBD2 (6 bases). Germline values: CDR1 MNHEY, CDR2 SVGAGI. The V end was cut by 0 bases, the J end by 7 bases, with 13 bases between. This CDR3 is built from 14 residues.